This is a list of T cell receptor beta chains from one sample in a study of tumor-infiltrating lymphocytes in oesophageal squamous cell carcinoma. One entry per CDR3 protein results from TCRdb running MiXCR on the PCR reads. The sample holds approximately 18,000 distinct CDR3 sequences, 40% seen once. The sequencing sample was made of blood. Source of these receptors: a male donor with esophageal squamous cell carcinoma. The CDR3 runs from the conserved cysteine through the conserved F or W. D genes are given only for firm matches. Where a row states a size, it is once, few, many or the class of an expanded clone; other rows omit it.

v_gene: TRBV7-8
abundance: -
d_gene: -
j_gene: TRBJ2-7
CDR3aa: CASSLSLSSLYEQYF
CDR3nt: TGTGCCAGCAGCTTGTCCCTTAGTAGTCTTTACGAGCAGTACTTC

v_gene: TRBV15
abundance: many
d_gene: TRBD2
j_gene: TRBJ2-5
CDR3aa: CAIGTSLQETQYF
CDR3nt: TGTGCCATCGGGACTAGCTTACAAGAGACCCAGTACTTC

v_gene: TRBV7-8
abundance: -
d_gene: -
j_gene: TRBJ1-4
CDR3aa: CASSLVEGWNEKLFF
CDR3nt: TGTGCCAGCAGCTTAGTGGAGGGGTGGAATGAAAAACTGTTTTTT

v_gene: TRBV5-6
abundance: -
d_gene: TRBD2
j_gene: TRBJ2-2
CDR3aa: CASSLVPGGTGELFF
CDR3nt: TGTGCCAGCAGCTTGGTACCGGGAGGCACCGGGGAGCTGTTTTTT

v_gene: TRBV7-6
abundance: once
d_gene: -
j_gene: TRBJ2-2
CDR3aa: CASSKSHANTGELFF
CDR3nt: TGTGCCAGCAGCAAAAGCCACGCGAACACCGGGGAGCTGTTTTTT

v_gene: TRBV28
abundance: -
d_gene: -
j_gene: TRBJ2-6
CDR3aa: CASSLWQGINYGYTFRF
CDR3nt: TGTGCCAGCAGTTTGTGGCAGGGAATTAACTATGGCTACACCTTTCGGTTC

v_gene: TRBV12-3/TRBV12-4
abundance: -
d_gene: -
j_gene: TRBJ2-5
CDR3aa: CASSLYRADTQYF
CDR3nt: TGTGCCAGCAGTCTCTATCGCGCAGATACGCAGTATTTC

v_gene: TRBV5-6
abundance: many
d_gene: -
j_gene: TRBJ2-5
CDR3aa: CASSLARRQVRETQYF
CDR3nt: TGTGCCAGCAGCTTGGCCCGACGACAGGTCCGAGAGACCCAGTACTTC

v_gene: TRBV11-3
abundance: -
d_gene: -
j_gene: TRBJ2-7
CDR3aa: CASSSIIKKYEQYF
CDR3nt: TGTGCCAGCAGCTCCATCATAAAGAAGTACGAGCAGTACTTC

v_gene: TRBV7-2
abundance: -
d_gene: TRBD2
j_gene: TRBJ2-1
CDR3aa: CASSFSSGPYEQFF
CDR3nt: TGTGCCAGCAGCTTCTCTAGCGGGCCCTACGAGCAGTTCTTC

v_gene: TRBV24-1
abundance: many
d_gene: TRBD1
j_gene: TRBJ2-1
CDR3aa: CATSEAPGQGSYNEQFF
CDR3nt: TGTGCCACCAGTGAGGCACCGGGACAGGGCTCCTACAATGAGCAGTTCTTC

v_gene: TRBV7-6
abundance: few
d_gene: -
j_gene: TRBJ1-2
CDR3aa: CASSRDNYGYTF
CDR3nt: TGTGCCAGCAGCCGGGACAACTATGGCTACACCTTC

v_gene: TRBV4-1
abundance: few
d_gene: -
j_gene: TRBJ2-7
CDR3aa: CASSPRVPLSLIYEQYF
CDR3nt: TGCGCCAGCAGCCCCAGGGTTCCACTCTCCCTTATCTACGAGCAGTACTTC

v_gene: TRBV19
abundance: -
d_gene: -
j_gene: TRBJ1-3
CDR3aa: CASKPSGNTIYF
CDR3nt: TGTGCCAGTAAACCCTCTGGAAACACCATATATTTT

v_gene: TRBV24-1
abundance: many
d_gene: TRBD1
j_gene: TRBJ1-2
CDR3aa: CATSETGVRGYTF
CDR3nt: TGTGCCACCAGTGAGACAGGGGTTCGTGGCTACACCTTC

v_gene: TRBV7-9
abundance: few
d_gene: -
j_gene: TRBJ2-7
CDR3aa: CASSLRREYEQYF
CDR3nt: TGTGCCAGCAGCTTACGGAGGGAATACGAGCAGTACTTC

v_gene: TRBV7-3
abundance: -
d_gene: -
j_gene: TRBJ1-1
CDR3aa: CASSSYGNPEAFF
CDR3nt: TGTGCCAGCAGCTCATACGGGAACCCTGAAGCTTTCTTT

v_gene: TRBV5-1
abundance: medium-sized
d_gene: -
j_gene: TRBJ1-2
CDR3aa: CASSSSQGGFQRGYTF
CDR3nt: TGCGCCAGCAGCTCATCCCAGGGAGGGTTTCAGAGGGGCTACACCTTC

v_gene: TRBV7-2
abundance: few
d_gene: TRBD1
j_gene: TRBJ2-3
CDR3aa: CASSSGQGRVDTQYF
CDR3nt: TGTGCCAGCAGCTCGGGACAGGGAAGGGTAGATACGCAGTATTTT

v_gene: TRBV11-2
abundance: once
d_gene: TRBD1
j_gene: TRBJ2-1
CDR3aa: CASSLMAGGRDEQFF
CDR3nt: TGTGCCAGCAGCTTAATGGCAGGGGGTAGGGATGAGCAGTTCTTC

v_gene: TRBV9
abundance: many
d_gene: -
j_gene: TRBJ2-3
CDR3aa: CASSVDRAADTQYF
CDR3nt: TGTGCCAGCAGCGTAGACAGGGCGGCAGATACGCAGTATTTT

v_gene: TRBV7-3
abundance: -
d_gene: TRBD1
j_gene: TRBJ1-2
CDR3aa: CASSLPGTAYGYTF
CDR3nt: TGTGCCAGCAGCTTGCCGGGGACAGCGTATGGCTACACCTTC

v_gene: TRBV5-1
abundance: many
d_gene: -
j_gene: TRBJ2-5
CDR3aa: CASSLGSQNQETQYF
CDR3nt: TGCGCCAGCAGCTTGGGGTCCCAGAACCAAGAGACCCAGTACTTC

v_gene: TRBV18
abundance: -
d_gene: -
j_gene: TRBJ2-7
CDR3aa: CASSPGTAYNEQYF
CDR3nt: TGTGCCAGCTCACCCGGGACGGCTTACAATGAGCAGTACTTC

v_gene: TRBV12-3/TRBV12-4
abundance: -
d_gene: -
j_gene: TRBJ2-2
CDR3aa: CASSLRETGELFF
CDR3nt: TGTGCCAGCAGTTTACGAGAAACCGGGGAGCTGTTTTTT

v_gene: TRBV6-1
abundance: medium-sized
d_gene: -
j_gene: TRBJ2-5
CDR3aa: CASSTTETQYF
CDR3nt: TGTGCCAGCAGTACGACAGAGACCCAGTACTTC

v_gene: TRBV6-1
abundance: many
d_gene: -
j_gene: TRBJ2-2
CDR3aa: CASSEVVGELFF
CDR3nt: TGTGCCAGCAGTGAAGTCGTCGGGGAGCTGTTTTTT

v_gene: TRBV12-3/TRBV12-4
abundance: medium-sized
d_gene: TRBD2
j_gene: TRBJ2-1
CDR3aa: CASSPWTSGGPGNEQFF
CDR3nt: TGTGCCAGCAGTCCTTGGACTAGCGGGGGGCCTGGTAATGAGCAGTTCTTC

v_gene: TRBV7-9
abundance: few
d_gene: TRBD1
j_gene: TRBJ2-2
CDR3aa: CASSPTGTGALGELFF
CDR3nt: TGTGCCAGCAGCCCGACCGGGACAGGGGCCCTCGGGGAGCTGTTTTTT

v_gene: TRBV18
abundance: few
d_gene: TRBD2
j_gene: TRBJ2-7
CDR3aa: CASSPGLGHEQYF
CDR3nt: TGTGCCAGCTCACCAGGACTAGGCCACGAGCAGTACTTC

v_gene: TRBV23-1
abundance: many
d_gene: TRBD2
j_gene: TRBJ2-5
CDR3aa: CASSQSASGDQETQYF
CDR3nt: TGCGCCAGCAGTCAATCGGCTAGCGGGGACCAAGAGACCCAGTACTTC

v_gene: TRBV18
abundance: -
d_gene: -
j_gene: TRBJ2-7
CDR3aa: CASSRGGVSLYEQYF
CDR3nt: TGTGCCAGCTCACGAGGCGGGGTCTCCCTCTACGAGCAGTACTTC

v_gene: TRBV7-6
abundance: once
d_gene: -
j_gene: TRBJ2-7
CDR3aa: CASSLVRTTYNEQYF
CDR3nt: TGTGCTAGCAGCTTAGTAAGGACAACATACAATGAGCAGTACTTC

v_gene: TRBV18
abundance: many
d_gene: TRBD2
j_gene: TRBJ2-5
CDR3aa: CASSSTSVQETQYF
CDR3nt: TGTGCCAGCTCATCAACTAGCGTTCAAGAGACCCAGTACTTC

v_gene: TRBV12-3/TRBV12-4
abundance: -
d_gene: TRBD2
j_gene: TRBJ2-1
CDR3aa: CASSFGGRAISNEQFF
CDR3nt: TGTGCCAGCAGTTTCGGCGGGAGGGCCATCAGTAATGAGCAGTTCTTC

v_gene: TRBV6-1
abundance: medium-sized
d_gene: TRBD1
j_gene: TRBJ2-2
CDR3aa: CASTAGQGIANTGELFF
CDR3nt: TGTGCCAGCACCGCGGGACAGGGGATCGCGAACACCGGGGAGCTGTTTTTT

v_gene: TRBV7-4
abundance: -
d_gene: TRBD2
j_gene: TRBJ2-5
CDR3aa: CASSLLGLAGKETQYF
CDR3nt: TGTGCCAGCAGCTTATTGGGACTAGCGGGGAAAGAGACCCAGTACTTC

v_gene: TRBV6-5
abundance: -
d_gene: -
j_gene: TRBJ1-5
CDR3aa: CASSSTGTSRNQPQHF
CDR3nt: TGTGCCAGCAGCTCCACAGGGACGAGTCGCAATCAGCCCCAGCATTTT

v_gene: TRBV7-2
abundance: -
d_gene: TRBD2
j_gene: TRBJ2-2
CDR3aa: CASSHRGRGNTGELFF
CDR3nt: TGTGCCAGCAGCCACCGAGGGAGGGGGAACACCGGGGAGCTGTTTTTT

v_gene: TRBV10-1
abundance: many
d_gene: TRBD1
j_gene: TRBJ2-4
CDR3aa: CASSESEGTGKNIQYF
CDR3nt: TGCGCCAGCAGTGAGTCTGAGGGGACAGGGAAAAACATTCAGTACTTC

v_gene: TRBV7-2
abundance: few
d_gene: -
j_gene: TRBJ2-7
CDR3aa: CASSLPSEVREQYF
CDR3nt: TGTGCCAGCAGCTTACCCAGTGAGGTCCGCGAGCAGTACTTC

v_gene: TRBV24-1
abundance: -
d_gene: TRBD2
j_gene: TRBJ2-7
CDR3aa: CPTSGTSGSTDTQYF
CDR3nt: TGTCCCACCAGCGGAACTAGCGGTAGCACAGATACGCAGTACTTC

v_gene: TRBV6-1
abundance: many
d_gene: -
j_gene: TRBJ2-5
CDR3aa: CAIDPGGSETQYF
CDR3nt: TGTGCCATCGACCCGGGGGGCTCAGAGACCCAGTACTTC

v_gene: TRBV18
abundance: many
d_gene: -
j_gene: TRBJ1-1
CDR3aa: CASSLATRGTEAFF
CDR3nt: TGTGCCAGCTCACTAGCGACCAGAGGCACTGAAGCTTTCTTT

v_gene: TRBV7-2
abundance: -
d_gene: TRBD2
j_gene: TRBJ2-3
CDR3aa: CASSLVRGGDTQYF
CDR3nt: TGTGCCAGCAGCTTAGTTCGGGGAGGGGATACGCAGTATTTT

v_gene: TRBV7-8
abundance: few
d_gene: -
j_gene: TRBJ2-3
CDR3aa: CASSSGQGGPTDTQYF
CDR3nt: TGTGCCAGCAGCTCCGGGCAGGGGGGGCCAACAGATACGCAGTATTTT

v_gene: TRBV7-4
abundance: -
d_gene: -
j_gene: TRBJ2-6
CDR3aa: CASSPWGGGANVLTF
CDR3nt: TGTGCCAGCAGCCCTTGGGGGGGCGGGGCCAACGTCCTGACTTTC

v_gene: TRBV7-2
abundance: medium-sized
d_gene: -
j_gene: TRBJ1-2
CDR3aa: CASSSRQRLGYTF
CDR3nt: TGTGCCAGCAGCTCGCGTCAGCGGTTGGGCTACACCTTC

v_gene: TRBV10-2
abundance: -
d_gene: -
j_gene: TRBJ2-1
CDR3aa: CASSEASDTQFF
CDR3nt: TGCGCCAGCAGTGAGGCATCGGATACGCAGTTCTTC

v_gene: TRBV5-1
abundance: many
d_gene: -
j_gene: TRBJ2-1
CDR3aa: CASSLDRFPPGVHNEQFF
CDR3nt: TGCGCCAGCAGCTTGGACAGGTTTCCCCCAGGAGTTCACAATGAGCAGTTCTTC

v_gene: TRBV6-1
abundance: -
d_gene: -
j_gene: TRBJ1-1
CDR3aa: CASSLTGNTEAFF
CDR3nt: TGTGCCAGCAGCCTGACGGGGAACACTGAAGCTTTCTTT

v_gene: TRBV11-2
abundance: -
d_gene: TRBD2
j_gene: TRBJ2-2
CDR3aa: CASSFGAGGLTGELFF
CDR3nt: TGTGCCAGCAGCTTTGGAGCGGGAGGGCTCACCGGGGAGCTGTTTTTT

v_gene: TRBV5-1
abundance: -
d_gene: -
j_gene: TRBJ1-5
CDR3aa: CASSLDGGPSNQPQHF
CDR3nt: TGCGCCAGCAGCTTGGATGGGGGGCCCTCGAATCAGCCCCAGCATTTT

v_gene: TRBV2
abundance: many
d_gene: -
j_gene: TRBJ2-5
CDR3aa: CASSLKGTSTQYF
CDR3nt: TGTGCCAGCAGCTTAAAAGGGACTTCCACCCAGTACTTC

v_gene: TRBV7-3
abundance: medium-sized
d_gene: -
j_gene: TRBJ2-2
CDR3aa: CASSEQVAGELFF
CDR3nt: TGTGCCAGCAGCGAACAGGTGGCCGGGGAGCTGTTTTTT